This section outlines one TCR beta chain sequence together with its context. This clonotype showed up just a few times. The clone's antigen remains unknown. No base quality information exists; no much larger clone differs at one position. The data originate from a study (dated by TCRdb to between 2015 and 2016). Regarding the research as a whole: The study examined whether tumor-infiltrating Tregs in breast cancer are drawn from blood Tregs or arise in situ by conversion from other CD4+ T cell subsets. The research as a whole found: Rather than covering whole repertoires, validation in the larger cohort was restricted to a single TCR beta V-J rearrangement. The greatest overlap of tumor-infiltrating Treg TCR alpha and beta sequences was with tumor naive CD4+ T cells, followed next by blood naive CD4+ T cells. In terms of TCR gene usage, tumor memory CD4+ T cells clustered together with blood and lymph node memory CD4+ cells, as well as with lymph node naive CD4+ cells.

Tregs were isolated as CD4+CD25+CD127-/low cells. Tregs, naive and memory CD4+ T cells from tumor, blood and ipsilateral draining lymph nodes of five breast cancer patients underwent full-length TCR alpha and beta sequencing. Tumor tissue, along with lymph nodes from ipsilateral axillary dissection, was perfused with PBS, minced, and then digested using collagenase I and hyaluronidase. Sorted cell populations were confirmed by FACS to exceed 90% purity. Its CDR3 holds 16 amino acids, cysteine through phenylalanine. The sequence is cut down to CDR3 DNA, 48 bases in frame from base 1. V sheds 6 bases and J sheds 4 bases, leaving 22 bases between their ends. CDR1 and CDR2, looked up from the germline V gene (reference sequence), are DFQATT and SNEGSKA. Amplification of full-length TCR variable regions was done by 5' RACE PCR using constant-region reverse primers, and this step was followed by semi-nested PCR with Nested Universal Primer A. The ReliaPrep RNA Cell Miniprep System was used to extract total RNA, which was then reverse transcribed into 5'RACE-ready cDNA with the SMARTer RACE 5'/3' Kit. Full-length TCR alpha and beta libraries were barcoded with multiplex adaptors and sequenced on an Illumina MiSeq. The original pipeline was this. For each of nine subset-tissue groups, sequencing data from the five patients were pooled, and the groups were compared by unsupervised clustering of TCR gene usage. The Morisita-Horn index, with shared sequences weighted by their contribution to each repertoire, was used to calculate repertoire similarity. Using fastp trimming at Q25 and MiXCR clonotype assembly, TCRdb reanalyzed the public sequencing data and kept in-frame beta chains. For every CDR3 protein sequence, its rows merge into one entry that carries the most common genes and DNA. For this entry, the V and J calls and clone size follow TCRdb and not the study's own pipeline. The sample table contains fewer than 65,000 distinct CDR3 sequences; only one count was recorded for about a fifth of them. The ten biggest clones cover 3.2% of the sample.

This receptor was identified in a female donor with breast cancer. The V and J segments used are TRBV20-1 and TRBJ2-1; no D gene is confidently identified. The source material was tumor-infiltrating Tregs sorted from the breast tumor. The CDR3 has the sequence CSAGTTRIAGYNEQFF. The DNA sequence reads TGCAGTGCCGGCACAACGAGAATCGCCGGATACAATGAGCAGTTCTTC.